The entry below gives a single TCR beta chain sequence along with its context. Its antigen is unknown. As part of library construction, unique molecular identifiers were attached to individual cDNA molecules. TCRdb reprocessed the 5' RACE reads with MiXCR, giving one entry per CDR3 protein. In the table there are under 90,000 distinct CDR3 sequences, approximately 15% of which are singletons. J was trimmed by 4 bases and V by 6 bases; bases with no gene match: 10. Per germline, CDR1 DFQATT and CDR2 SNEGSKA (reference sequence). CDR3 length equals 15 residues. This record belongs to a study of early T cells in non-severe SARS-CoV-2 infection. Background on the study: Alpha and beta chains were unpaired, from unsorted whole-blood bulk RNA.

Overall study results and limits: VDJdb matching favored anti-spike CD8 responses, missing private and CD4 specificities.

Sequenced: whole blood. The receptor was derived from an adult who was a healthcare worker with PCR-confirmed SARS-CoV-2 infection or an uninfected control (not recorded which). The chain carries TRBV20-1 and TRBJ2-3; 10 bases are shared with TRBD2. In DNA, the CDR3 is TGCAGTGCCCTCCGCCTAGCGGGGGTCTCAGATACGCAGTATTTT. This sequence encodes CSALRLAGVSDTQYF.